The clone carrying this T cell receptor beta chain was recorded once. Its specificity is not known. The entry originates in a study of STAT5B mutations in CD4+ large granular lymphocyte leukemia. Across the study: Healthy donors showed HLA-associated enrichment of the CDR3 'QG' motif.

Findings of the study overall: TRBV06-family usage was enriched in top patient clones (8/27) versus controls (2/35). No patients shared main leukemic clonotypes, though roughly 27% appeared at low frequency elsewhere.

As originally analysed: The detection floor for productive clonotype frequency was 2.59 x 10-5. Measured with immunoSEQ multiplex PCR; TCRdb has only the in-frame clones, and not every one. V, J and clone size are taken as reported in that table, and D and trimming were inferred from the DNA itself. This table holds 30,000 to 35,000 clones, around four fifths found once. The CDR3 is made up of 13 amino acids. V shed 6 bases, J shed 7 bases, and the junction held 7 bases outside the gene matches. Germline assignment: CDR1 MNHEY and CDR2 SVGAGI. The material sequenced was CD4+ T cells from blood buffy coats. J is TRBJ1-2 and V is TRBV6-5, with 8 bases lining up with TRBD1. The receptor's source is a human donor in good health. The CDR3 reads CASRETGVFGYTF. CDR3 bases: TGTGCCAGCAGGGAGACAGGGGTATTTGGCTACACCTTC.